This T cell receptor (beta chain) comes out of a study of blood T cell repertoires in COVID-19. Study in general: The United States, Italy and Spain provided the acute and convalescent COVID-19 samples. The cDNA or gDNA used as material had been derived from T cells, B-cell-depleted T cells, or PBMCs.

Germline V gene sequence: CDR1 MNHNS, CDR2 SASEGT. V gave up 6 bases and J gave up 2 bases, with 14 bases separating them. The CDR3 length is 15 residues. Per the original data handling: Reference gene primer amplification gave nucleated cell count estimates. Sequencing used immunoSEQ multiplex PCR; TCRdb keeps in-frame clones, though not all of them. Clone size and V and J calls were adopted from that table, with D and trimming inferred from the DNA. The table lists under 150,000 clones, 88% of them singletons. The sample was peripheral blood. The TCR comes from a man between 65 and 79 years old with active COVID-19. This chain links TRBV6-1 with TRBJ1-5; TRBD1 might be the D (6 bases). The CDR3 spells CASSQQGGGNQPQHF. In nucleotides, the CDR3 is TGTGCCAGCAGCCAACAGGGAGGGGGCAATCAGCCCCAGCATTTT.